This T cell receptor beta chain was captured by sequencing in a study of blood T cell repertoires in COVID-19. Overall study: Both acute and convalescent COVID-19 samples were obtained from the United States, Italy and Spain. PBMCs, B-cell-depleted T cells, or T cells were the source of the cDNA or gDNA that made up the material.

In the authors' methods: Amplified reference gene primers provided the basis for estimating nucleated cell counts. Produced via immunoSEQ multiplex PCR; TCRdb's table is partial and in-frame only. The DNA was the basis for D and trimming; V, J and clone size are from that table. The data show approximately 90,000 clones, around 80% seen once. CDR1 SGHVS and CDR2 FNYEAQ come from the germline V gene. The V end lost 7 bases, the J end lost 0 bases, and 12 bases lay between the germline ends. The length of the CDR3 is 15 residues. Specimen: peripheral blood. The rearrangement joins TRBV7-6 to TRBJ2-2, with D possibly being TRBD1 (5 bases). The TCR originated in a human donor in a cohort sampled during active COVID-19. CDR3 sequence (DNA): TGTGCCAGCACCGCGGACACTTCGAACACCGGGGAGCTGTTTTTT. It yields the protein CASTADTSNTGELFF.